The 18 T cell receptor beta chains in this list originate from one sample, sequenced in a study of radiation and T cells in renal cell carcinoma. Libraries were prepared by immunoSEQ multiplex PCR; TCRdb keeps only in-frame clonotypes and omits some of them. The repertoire has over 120,000 clones, more than 70% of them found once; the top ten carry more than 10%. Time point: baseline pretreatment blood. Treatment: 15 Gy SBRT to primary tumor, nephrectomy 4 weeks later. The sequencing here drew on blood, taken from a patient whose treatment included radiotherapy and nephrectomy. The receptor source for this set is a woman aged 45-60 years with renal cell carcinoma.

The rearrangement links TRBV9 to TRBJ2-7, with a tentative D call TRBD1 (5 bases). This CDR3 spans 15 amino acids. The V end lost 0 bases, the J end lost 2 bases, and 12 bases lay between the germline ends. Germline assignment: CDR1 SGDLS and CDR2 YYNGEE. As DNA, the CDR3 is TGTGCCAGCAGCGTAGGTCTACAGGAAACCTACGAGCAGTACTTC. As protein: CASSVGLQETYEQYF.

The chain carries TRBV7-2 and TRBJ1-2; 7 bases fit TRBD1. The J segment lost 7 bases and the V segment lost 5 bases, leaving 4 bases of the junction unmatched. Germline V gene data show CDR1 as SGHTA and CDR2 as FQGNSA. The CDR3 runs 12 residues. CDR3 sequence reads: CASSHGQAGYTF. The CDR3 DNA is TGTGCCAGCAGCCACGGACAGGCTGGCTACACCTTC. Full variable domain (rest looked up from reference TRBV7-2 and TRBJ1-2): GAGVSQSPSNKVTEKGKDVELRCDPISGHTALYWYRQSLGQGLEFLIYFQGNSAPDKSGLPSDRFSAERTGGSVSTLTIQRTQQEDSAVYLCASSHGQAGYTFGSGTRLTVV.

CDR3 residues: CASSRRTGSYEQYF. CDR3 nucleotide sequence: TGCGCCAGCAGCCGAAGGACAGGGTCCTACGAGCAGTACTTC. The rearrangement joins TRBV4-3 to TRBJ2-7; 8 bases fit TRBD1. After removal of 4 bases from V and 1 base from J, the junction contained 3 bases not matched to a gene. The CDR3 is 14 amino acids. Germline V gene sequence: CDR1 LGHNA, CDR2 YSLEER.

The V gene is TRBV5-6, the J gene TRBJ2-6; D not resolved. The CDR3 contains 17 residues. Germline CDR1 and CDR2: SGHDT and YYEEEE. The V gene lost 2 bases and the J gene lost 0 bases, with 12 bases spanning the gap. The CDR3 loop is CASSFSKLSSGANVLTF. The CDR3 coding sequence is TGTGCCAGCAGCTTCTCTAAGTTGAGCTCTGGGGCCAACGTCCTGACTTTC.

This chain uses TRBV5-4 with TRBJ2-5, with D possibly matching TRBD1 (5 bases). Trimming cost V 4 bases and J 5 bases, with 21 bases left between them. CDR1 and CDR2 from the germline V gene are SGHNT and YYREEE (reference sequence). This CDR3 is built from 16 residues. The CDR3 DNA reads as TGTGCCAGCAGCCTCCCCCTCGACAGCCGGCGGGAGACCCAGTACTTC. Encoded protein: CASSLPLDSRRETQYF.

The V and J genes are TRBV9 and TRBJ2-5; weak D call: TRBD2 (6 bases). The CDR3 totals 17 residues. Germline V gene sequence: CDR1 SGDLS, CDR2 YYNGEE. V was clipped by 4 bases and J by 2 bases, with 21 bases between them. The CDR3 protein is CASSPRRGGLDQETQYF. Here the CDR3 DNA reads TGTGCCAGCAGCCCCAGGAGGGGAGGTCTGGATCAAGAGACCCAGTACTTC.

V gene TRBV4-2 combines with J gene TRBJ2-3; D is possibly TRBD2 (7 bases). Germline CDR1 LGHNA, CDR2 YNFKEQ. Trimming removed 4 bases at V and 2 bases at J, with 22 bases between. The CDR3 runs to 18 residues. The CDR3 is CASSPRGRGARDTDTQYF. Written as DNA, the CDR3 is TGTGCCAGCAGCCCCAGAGGTCGGGGGGCGAGGGACACAGATACGCAGTATTTT.

This clone was seen once. V is TRBV4-1 and J is TRBJ1-4, with D unresolved. The CDR3 spans 14 residues. Per germline, CDR1 MGHRA and CDR2 YSYEKL. Trimming stripped 0 bases from V and 5 bases from J, with 7 bases between. CDR3 bases: TGCGCCAGCAGCCAAGATCCCCGCAATGAAAAACTGTTTTTT. Its protein is CASSQDPRNEKLFF.

The chain couples TRBV18 to TRBJ2-3; 9 bases align to TRBD1. CDR3 length equals 17 residues. V shed 2 bases and J 0 bases; nucleotides not matched to a gene: 6. Germline loops: CDR1 KGHSH, CDR2 LQKENI. In nucleotides, the CDR3 is TGTGCCAGCTCACCAGGGGGACAGGGTTCTAGCACAGATACGCAGTATTTT. It specifies CASSPGGQGSSTDTQYF.

About this clone itself: The junction differs from germline at one of its ends, possibly a read error. The chain joins TRBV29-1 to TRBJ1-4, with D perhaps TRBD1 (6 bases). The CDR3 sequence is 13 residues long. CDR1 and CDR2 (germline): SQVTM, ANQGSEA. CDR3 nucleotide sequence: TGCAGCGTGGAAGACAGGTCTCATGAAAAACTGTTTTTT. Translated, it gives CSVEDRSHEKLFF.

The genes are TRBV5-1 and TRBJ1-3; TRBD1 is a possible D gene (6 bases). Germline-derived CDR1 and CDR2 are SGHRS and YFSETQ. The V end lost 4 bases, the J end lost 0 bases, and 8 bases lay between the germline ends. This CDR3 is 14 amino acids long. The CDR3 region is CASSAGVSGNTIYF. Written as DNA, the CDR3 is TGCGCCAGCAGCGCAGGGGTCTCTGGAAACACCATATATTTT.

This rearrangement joins TRBV7-9 to TRBJ2-2; 13 nucleotides agree with TRBD2. CDR3 length equals 19 residues. From germline, CDR1 is SEHNR and CDR2 FQNEAQ (reference sequence). Unmatched junction bases numbered 13, after V lost 5 bases and J lost 4 bases. The CDR3 DNA reads TGTGCCAGCAGCCACGCCCGACTAGCGGGGGGCCTATTCACCGGGGAGCTGTTTTTT. Protein: CASSHARLAGGLFTGELFF.

The gene calls are TRBV5-6 and TRBJ1-1; D uncertain. Germline CDR1 is SGHDT and CDR2 is YYEEEE. The CDR3 covers 11 residues. Trimming took off 4 bases at V and 2 bases at J, with 3 bases between the two ends. CDR3 region: CASSLNTEAFF. In nucleotides, the CDR3 is TGTGCCAGCAGCCTCAACACTGAAGCTTTCTTT.

The CDR3 region has the DNA TGTGCCAGCAGCTCCACTCAGGGTGGCTATGGCTACACCTTC. It yields the protein CASSSTQGGYGYTF. This chain uses TRBV5-4 with TRBJ1-2, with TRBD1 as a possible D gene (5 bases). In germline, CDR1 is SGHNT, CDR2 YYREEE (reference sequence). With 3 bases removed from V and 4 bases from J, the gap between germline ends came to 13 bases. CDR3 size: 14 residues. Full variable domain (remainder filled in from reference TRBV5-4 and TRBJ1-2): ETGVTQSPTHLIKTRGQQVTLRCSSQSGHNTVSWYQQALGQGPQFIFQYYREEENGRGNFPPRFSGLQFPNYSSELNVNALELDDSALYLCASSSTQGGYGYTFGSGTRLTVV.

This sequence joins TRBV7-2 and TRBJ1-1, with 8 positions matching TRBD1. In germline, CDR1 is SGHTA, CDR2 FQGNSA. J lost 1 base, V lost 3 bases, and 13 bases had no gene match. The CDR3 runs to 18 residues. CDR3 nucleotides: TGTGCCAGCAGCTTCGAGCGACAGGGGTTATTTGGGAACACTGAAGCTTTCTTT. Its protein product is CASSFERQGLFGNTEAFF.

This sequence joins TRBV7-8 and TRBJ2-1; perhaps TRBD2 as D (6 bases). CDR1 and CDR2 from the germline V gene are SGHVS and FQNEAQ. V lost 8 bases and J 5 bases, leaving 22 bases between the germline ends. The CDR3 consists of 16 residues. In DNA form, the CDR3 reads TGTGCCAGCGGACCGCGGAGGGGCGGTGGTGACAATGAGCAGTTCTTC. It yields the protein CASGPRRGGGDNEQFF. The entire variable domain, with the rest obtained from reference TRBV7-8 and TRBJ2-1, is as follows: GAGVSQSPRYKVAKRGQDVALRCDPISGHVSLFWYQQALGQGPEFLTYFQNEAQLDKSGLPSDRFFAERPEGSVSTLKIQRTQQEDSAVYLCASGPRRGGGDNEQFFGPGTRLTVL.

This chain joins TRBV15 and TRBJ1-1; weak D call: TRBD1 (6 bases). V was trimmed by 4 bases and J by 0 bases, leaving 12 bases between them. Germline V CDR1 and CDR2: LNHNV, YYDKDF (reference sequence). The CDR3 sequence is 15 residues long. This CDR3 reads CATSKTGFMNTEAFF. In nucleotides, the CDR3 is TGTGCCACCAGCAAAACAGGGTTCATGAACACTGAAGCTTTCTTT.

This clone has only a few counts. The chain joins TRBV7-6 to TRBJ2-2; 10 bases match TRBD2. V was clipped by 6 bases and J by 1 base; unmatched bases: 5. Germline V gives CDR1 SGHVS, CDR2 FNYEAQ. The CDR3 runs to 16 residues. The CDR3 protein is CASSSWTSGNTGELFF. DNA for the CDR3: TGTGCCAGCAGTTCCTGGACTAGCGGGAACACCGGGGAGCTGTTTTTT.